Presented here are 24 T cell receptor beta chains from one specimen sequenced in a study of shared clonotypes between healthy human individuals. Positive CCR7 selection of CD45RO-negative cells yielded the naive CD8 cells, and terminally differentiated effector memory CD45RA+ cells were excluded. Data came from immunoSEQ multiplex PCR; TCRdb stores just in-frame clones and leaves some out. The sample holds about 2.1 million clones, 93% seen once. Sequencing was performed on naive CD8+ T cells from PBMCs. These receptors all come from a man between 18 and 35 years old in good health. Some clones in this sample may be carry-over from other donors' samples.

V and J are TRBV28 and TRBJ1-1; weak D call: TRBD1 (6 bases). Trimming cost V 5 bases and J 6 bases, with 16 bases left between them. Germline assignment: CDR1 MDHEN and CDR2 SYDVKM. The CDR3 extends over 14 amino acids. The DNA for the CDR3 is TGTGCCAGCAGTCTCGGCGGGGGCAATCCTGAAGCTTTCTTT. It specifies CASSLGGGNPEAFF.

The genes are TRBV4-1 and TRBJ2-7, with 9 bases fitting TRBD2. Germline V gene lookup returns CDR1 MGHRA and CDR2 YSYEKL. V dropped 6 bases and J dropped 4; count of bases not matched to a gene: 4. The CDR3 runs to 13 residues. The CDR3 coding sequence is TGCGCCAGCAGTCCTAGCGGGATTTACGAGCAGTACTTC. As protein: CASSPSGIYEQYF.

The V call is TRBV11-2, the J call TRBJ2-7, with 10 bases identical to TRBD2. J was trimmed by 4 bases and V by 1 base; bases with no gene match: 4. From germline, CDR1 is SGHAT and CDR2 FQNNGV. This CDR3 region has 15 residues. DNA for the CDR3: TGTGCCAGCAGCTTAGTCCCAGCGGGAGGGTACGAGCAGTACTTC. This sequence encodes CASSLVPAGGYEQYF. The complete variable domain, with remaining parts taken from reference TRBV11-2 and TRBJ2-7, reads EAGVAQSPRYKIIEKRQSVAFWCNPISGHATLYWYQQILGQGPKLLIQFQNNGVVDDSQLPKDRFSAERLKGVDSTLKIQPAKLEDSAVYLCASSLVPAGGYEQYFGPGTRLTVT.

This clone was counted a single time. This chain links TRBV11-2 with TRBJ1-1, with unresolved D. CDR1 SGHAT and CDR2 FQNNGV come from the germline V gene. This CDR3 spans 13 amino acids. V lost 1 base and J lost 4, with 7 bases in between. The CDR3 coding sequence is TGTGCCAGCAGCTTAGCGGTACGCACTGAAGCTTTCTTT. It encodes CASSLAVRTEAFF. The whole variable domain, filled in from reference TRBV11-2 and TRBJ1-1, reads EAGVAQSPRYKIIEKRQSVAFWCNPISGHATLYWYQQILGQGPKLLIQFQNNGVVDDSQLPKDRFSAERLKGVDSTLKIQPAKLEDSAVYLCASSLAVRTEAFFGQGTRLTVV.

DNA for the CDR3: TGTGCCAGCAGCTTATTGGGTACAGCCCGGGCAGATACGCAGTATTTT. Its protein is CASSLLGTARADTQYF. The gene calls are TRBV7-2 and TRBJ2-3; D is unresolved. The CDR3 is made up of 16 amino acids. Trimming stripped 2 bases from V and 4 bases from J, with 16 bases between. Germline assignment: CDR1 SGHTA and CDR2 FQGNSA.

V and J are TRBV27 and TRBJ1-5; D gene uncertain. V was trimmed by 6 bases and J by 6 bases, leaving 15 bases between them. The CDR3 sequence is 14 residues long. Germline CDR1 reads MNHEY; CDR2 reads SMNVEV (reference sequence). In nucleotides, the CDR3 is TGTGCCAGCAGGCCCCACCCTCCGGTTCAGCCCCAGCATTTT. Amino acids: CASRPHPPVQPQHF.

The V call is TRBV4-3, the J call TRBJ1-2; 7 positions agree with TRBD1. V lost 5 bases and J lost 5; bases outside the gene matches: 8. Germline V lookup: CDR1 LGHNA, CDR2 YSLEER. CDR3 length: 14 residues. In DNA, the CDR3 is TGCGCCAGCAGCACTGGGACAGAGAATTATGGCTACACCTTC. Amino acid sequence: CASSTGTENYGYTF.

This chain joins TRBV6-1 and TRBJ1-5; D is undetermined. The ends were cut back, 3 bases at V and 10 bases at J, with 4 bases in the middle. The CDR3 consists of 10 residues. Germline V CDR1 and CDR2: MNHNS, SASEGT. CDR3 residues: CASSDLPQHF. CDR3 DNA sequence: TGTGCCAGCAGTGACCTCCCCCAGCATTTT.

In this sample, this clone turned up once. V and J are TRBV19 and TRBJ1-2; 8 positions agree with TRBD1. The CDR3 contains 16 residues. The V gene end was trimmed by 3 bases and the J gene end by 6 bases; junction bases not matched to a gene: 12. CDR1 and CDR2 from the germline V gene are LNHDA and SQIVND (reference sequence). This chain's CDR3 is CASSIEWDRPADGYTF. The CDR3 DNA reads TGTGCCAGTAGTATTGAGTGGGACAGGCCCGCCGATGGCTACACCTTC. Variable domain in full (rest from reference TRBV19 and TRBJ1-2): DGGITQSPKYLFRKEGQNVTLSCEQNLNHDAMYWYRQDPGQGLRLIYYSQIVNDFQKGDIAEGYSVSREKKESFPLTVTSAQKNPTAFYLCASSIEWDRPADGYTFGSGTRLTVV.

The rearrangement uses TRBV2 and TRBJ1-4; D gene ambiguous. In germline, CDR1 is SNHLY, CDR2 FYNNEI. With 10 bases removed from V and 1 base from J, the gap between germline ends came to 22 bases. The CDR3 loop spans 17 amino acids. CDR3 DNA: TGTGCCACACTACCCCAGAGCCTCGGGCGAACTAATGAAAAACTGTTTTTT. Translated, it gives CATLPQSLGRTNEKLFF.

This CDR3 is CASSGQTASKETQYF. CDR3 bases: TGTGCCAGCAGTGGGCAGACAGCCTCAAAAGAGACCCAGTACTTC. The chain combines TRBV2 with TRBJ2-5, with D perhaps TRBD1 (5 bases). The germline V gene encodes CDR1 SNHLY and CDR2 FYNNEI. V was shortened by 4 bases and J by 3 bases, with 15 bases between the two germline ends. The CDR3 runs to 15 residues.

This chain connects TRBV5-1 to TRBJ2-7; TRBD2 agrees at 7 bases. Germline assignment: CDR1 SGHRS and CDR2 YFSETQ. V shed 1 base and J 1 base; nucleotides not matched to a gene: 5. The CDR3 has 15 residues. DNA for the CDR3: TGCGCCAGCAGCTTGAAAGGCGGGAGTTCCTACGAGCAGTACTTC. Encoded protein: CASSLKGGSSYEQYF.

Note on this clone: Other DNA sequences in this specimen translate into the identical CDR3. The chain links TRBV7-9 to TRBJ2-1; D is ambiguous. CDR1 is SEHNR and CDR2 is FQNEAQ in the germline V gene (reference sequence). The V and J ends lost 5 bases and 5 bases respectively, with 7 bases between them. The CDR3 contains 12 residues. The CDR3 DNA follows: TGTGCCAGCAGCCCGGGTGACAATGAGCAGTTCTTC. Its translation is CASSPGDNEQFF.

This clone was detected a few times. This rearrangement joins TRBV6-6 to TRBJ1-1, with D possibly being TRBD1 (5 bases). CDR3 length: 14 residues. The V end was cut by 6 bases, the J end by 5 bases, with 16 bases between. Germline V CDR1 and CDR2: MNHNY, SVGAGI (reference sequence). The CDR3 sequence: CASSQDRDGTEAFF. CDR3 DNA: TGTGCCAGCAGCCAAGACAGAGACGGGACTGAAGCTTTCTTT.

The count of this clone is one. The same CDR3 is also encoded by other DNA sequences in this sample. The rearrangement uses TRBV27 and TRBJ2-3; either TRBD1 or TRBD2 may supply D (5 bases each). The CDR3 contains 13 residues. The germline CDR1 and CDR2 sequences are MNHEY and SMNVEV (reference sequence). With 4 bases removed from V and 4 bases from J, the gap between germline ends came to 9 bases. In nucleotides, the CDR3 is TGTGCCAGCAGTTATCGGGGCCCAGATACGCAGTATTTT. Amino acids: CASSYRGPDTQYF.

The genes are TRBV9 and TRBJ2-3; the D gene is possibly TRBD2 (5 bases). Germline V lookup: CDR1 SGDLS, CDR2 YYNGEE. The ends were cut back, 0 bases at V and 0 bases at J, with 14 bases in the middle. This CDR3 spans 17 amino acids. The CDR3 coding sequence is TGTGCCAGCAGCGTAGGGAGGAGCGGACCTAGCACAGATACGCAGTATTTT. As protein: CASSVGRSGPSTDTQYF.

The CDR3: CASWVGGGNQPQHF. In DNA form, the CDR3 reads TGTGCCAGCTGGGTTGGGGGGGGCAATCAGCCCCAGCATTTT. The rearrangement links TRBV28 to TRBJ1-5; tentative D call: TRBD1 (5 bases). Germline assignment: CDR1 MDHEN and CDR2 SYDVKM. Deletions cut 8 bases from V and 2 bases from J, with 13 bases between. This CDR3 is built from 14 residues. The complete variable domain, with remaining parts taken from reference TRBV28 and TRBJ1-5, reads DVKVTQSSRYLVKRTGEKVFLECVQDMDHENMFWYRQDPGLGLRLIYFSYDVKMKEKGDIPEGYSVSREKKERFSLILESASTNQTSMYLCASWVGGGNQPQHFGDGTRLSIL.

In its sample, this clone was seen once. The rearrangement links TRBV28 to TRBJ2-3; 9 nucleotides match TRBD1. V shed 6 bases, J shed 3 bases, and the junction held 4 bases outside the gene matches. Germline V gene sequence: CDR1 MDHEN, CDR2 SYDVKM. The CDR3 covers 14 residues. The CDR3 DNA sequence: TGTGCCAGCAGCGACAGGGGGTGGACAGATACGCAGTATTTT. It encodes CASSDRGWTDTQYF.

The chain uses TRBV7-8 and TRBJ1-5; 8 positions agree with TRBD1. CDR1 is SGHVS and CDR2 is FQNEAQ in the germline V gene. The CDR3 loop spans 14 amino acids. The trim removed 8 bases at V and 9 bases at J, leaving 12 bases unmatched. CDR3 in amino acids: CASGYQGAGWPQHF. CDR3 DNA sequence: TGTGCCAGCGGTTACCAGGGGGCCGGATGGCCCCAGCATTTT.

The rearrangement joins TRBV27 to TRBJ2-5; weak D call: TRBD2 (5 bases). The CDR3 covers 15 residues. V was shortened by 1 base and J by 5 bases, with 14 bases between the two germline ends. Germline V CDR1 and CDR2: MNHEY, SMNVEV (reference sequence). CDR3 region: CASSLYTASFETQYF. The CDR3 DNA is TGTGCCAGCAGTTTATATACGGCTAGCTTTGAGACCCAGTACTTC.

Remarks on this clone: The sample carries other DNA sequences with the same CDR3. The chain joins TRBV30 to TRBJ2-7; no reliable D call. This CDR3 contains 12 residues. Germline V gives CDR1 GTSNPN, CDR2 SVGIG (reference sequence). Trimming removed 0 bases at V and 2 bases at J, with 5 bases between. The CDR3, as DNA: TGTGCCTGGAGTGTAACCGCCTACGAGCAGTACTTC. Its protein is CAWSVTAYEQYF.

This chain links TRBV15 with TRBJ2-5; TRBD1 or TRBD2 may be the D gene (5 bases each). From germline, CDR1 is LNHNV and CDR2 YYDKDF (reference sequence). This CDR3 is 12 amino acids long. V lost 8 bases and J 4 bases, leaving 11 bases between the germline ends. The CDR3 spells CATGKGRETQYF. In nucleotides, the CDR3 is TGTGCCACCGGAAAGGGGAGAGAGACCCAGTACTTC. Looking up the rest from reference TRBV15 and TRBJ2-5 gives the full variable domain: DAMVIQNPRYQVTQFGKPVTLSCSQTLNHNVMYWYQQKSSQAPKLLFHYYDKDFNNEADTPDNFQSRRPNTSFCFLDIRSPGLGDTAMYLCATGKGRETQYFGPGTRLLVL.

The J gene is TRBJ1-1, the V gene TRBV6-1, with D possibly being TRBD1 (6 bases). The length of the CDR3 is 15 residues. V lost 5 bases and J 0 bases, leaving 13 bases between the germline ends. The germline gives CDR1 MNHNS, CDR2 SASEGT. The CDR3 is CASSPLDSMNTEAFF. The CDR3 DNA sequence: TGTGCCAGCAGTCCCCTGGACAGCATGAACACTGAAGCTTTCTTT.

The rearrangement links TRBV6-7 to TRBJ2-7, with D unclear. TRBV6-7 qualifies as an ORF whose function is uncertain. This CDR3 contains 13 residues. V gave up 11 bases and J gave up 1 base, with 15 bases separating them. The CDR3 loop reads CASGRPYSYEQYF. In DNA, the CDR3 is TGTGCCTCCGGCAGGCCCTATTCCTACGAGCAGTACTTC.